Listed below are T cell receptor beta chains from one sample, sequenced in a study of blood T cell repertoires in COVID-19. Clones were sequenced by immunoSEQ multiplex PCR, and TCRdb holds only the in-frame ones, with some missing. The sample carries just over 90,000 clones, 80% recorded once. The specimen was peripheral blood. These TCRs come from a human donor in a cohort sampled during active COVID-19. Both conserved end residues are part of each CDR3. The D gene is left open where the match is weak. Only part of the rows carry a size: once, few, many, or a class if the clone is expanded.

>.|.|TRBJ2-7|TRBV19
TGTGCCAGTGCCACAAGGGGGGGACAAGTCTACGAGCAGTACTTC
CASATRGGQVYEQYF
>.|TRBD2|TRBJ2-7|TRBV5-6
TGTGCCAGCAGCTTGGTGGGACTAGCGGGGGCACCTTACGAGCAGTACTTC
CASSLVGLAGAPYEQYF
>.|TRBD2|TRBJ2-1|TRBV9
TGTGCCAGCAGCCCCCAGGGACTAGCGGGCTCCAATGAGCAGTTCTTC
CASSPQGLAGSNEQFF
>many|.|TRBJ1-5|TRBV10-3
TGTGCCATCAGTGGGGCAGGGTCCAATCAGCCCCAGCATTTT
CAISGAGSNQPQHF
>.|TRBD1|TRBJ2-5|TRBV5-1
TGCGCCAGCGAAGGAGGGGACAGGGGAGTCAAGACCCAGTACTTC
CASEGGDRGVKTQYF
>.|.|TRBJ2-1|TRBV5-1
TGCGCCAGCGGAGAAAGCGGATCCTACAATGAGCAGTTCTTC
CASGESGSYNEQFF
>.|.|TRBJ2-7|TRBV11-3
TGTGCCAGCAGCCAGGCTTTTGGTGACGACGAGCAGTACTTC
CASSQAFGDDEQYF
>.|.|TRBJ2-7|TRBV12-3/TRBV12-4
TGTGCCAGCAGTCCGAGCTCCTACGAGCAGTACTTC
CASSPSSYEQYF
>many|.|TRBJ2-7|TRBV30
TGTGCCTGGAGTCGGAGTCGAGAGCAGTACTTC
CAWSRSREQYF
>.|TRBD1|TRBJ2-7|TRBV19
TGTGCCAGTAGTCGACAGGGGGGCTACGAGCAGTACTTC
CASSRQGGYEQYF
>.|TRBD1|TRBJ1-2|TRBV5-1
TGCGCCAGCAGCAGAGGCGGGACAGGGGACTATGGCTACACCTTC
CASSRGGTGDYGYTF
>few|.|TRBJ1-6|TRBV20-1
TGCAGTGCTAGTCCGGGGGGGAGTTCACCCCTCCACTTT
CSASPGGSSPLHF
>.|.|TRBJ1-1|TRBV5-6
TGTGCCAGCAGCTATAGGGGCTTGAAGAACACTGAAGCTTTCTTT
CASSYRGLKNTEAFF
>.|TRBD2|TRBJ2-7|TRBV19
TGTGCCAGTAGGACCGGGACTAGCGGGAGAAACGAGCAGTACTTC
CASRTGTSGRNEQYF
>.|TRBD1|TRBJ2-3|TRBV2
TGTGCCAGCAGTCTCAATACAGGGGGCACAGATACGCAGTATTTT
CASSLNTGGTDTQYF
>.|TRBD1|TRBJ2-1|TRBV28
TGTGCCAGCTGCCTTGGGACAGGCTTCAATGAGCAGTTCTTC
CASCLGTGFNEQFF
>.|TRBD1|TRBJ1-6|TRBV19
TGTGCCAGTAGTATCCGACAGGGGGCGCCTAATTCACCCCTCCACTTT
CASSIRQGAPNSPLHF
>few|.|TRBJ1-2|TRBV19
TGTGCCAGTAGTACCGAAGCCAGGGGCGGCTACACCTTC
CASSTEARGGYTF
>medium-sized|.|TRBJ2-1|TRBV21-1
TGTGCCAGCAGCAAGGCGGCCAAATACAATGAGCAGTTCTTC
CASSKAAKYNEQFF
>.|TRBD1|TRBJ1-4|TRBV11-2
TGTGCCAGCAGCTTACGACAGGGGGTGGGAGAAAAACTGTTTTTT
CASSLRQGVGEKLFF
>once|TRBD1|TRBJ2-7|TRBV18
TGTGCCAGCTCTCCTGACAGGGGTGGGTACGAGCAGTACTTC
CASSPDRGGYEQYF
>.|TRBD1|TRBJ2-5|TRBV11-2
TGTGCCAGCAGCTTGGGACAGGAGTACCAAGAGACCCAGTACTTC
CASSLGQEYQETQYF
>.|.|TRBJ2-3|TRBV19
TGTGCCAGTAGTATAGCGGGAGAACCCACAGATACGCAGTATTTT
CASSIAGEPTDTQYF
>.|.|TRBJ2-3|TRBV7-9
TGTGCCAGCAGCCTGGAGATGGATACGCAGTATTTT
CASSLEMDTQYF
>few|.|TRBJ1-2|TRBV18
TGTGCCAGCTCACCAAGGGACACGGAATTCTTTAACTATGGCTACACCTTC
CASSPRDTEFFNYGYTF
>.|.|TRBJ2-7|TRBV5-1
TGCGCCAGCAGCTTTTCGGACAGTAGCGACGAGCAGTACTTC
CASSFSDSSDEQYF
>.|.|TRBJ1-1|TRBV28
TGTGCCAGCAGTCCTCTTTTCAGCACTGAAGCTTTCTTT
CASSPLFSTEAFF
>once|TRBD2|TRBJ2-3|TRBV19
TGTGCCCACGGGCGACTAGCGGGGCTCACAGATACGCAGTATTTT
CAHGRLAGLTDTQYF
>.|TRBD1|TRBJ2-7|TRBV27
TGTGCCAGCAGTTTAGAGGGACAGGGTTACGAGCAGTACTTC
CASSLEGQGYEQYF
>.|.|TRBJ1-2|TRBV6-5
TGTGCCAGCAGTTCCCCAGGGAGGGAACATGGCTACACCTTC
CASSSPGREHGYTF
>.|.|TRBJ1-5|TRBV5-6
TGTGCCAGCAGCCTACAGAACAACAATCAGCCCCAGCATTTT
CASSLQNNNQPQHF
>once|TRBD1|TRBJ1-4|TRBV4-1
TGCGCCGGCAGCCAAAGTCCGGACAGGGAGAATGAAAAACTGTTTTTT
CAGSQSPDRENEKLFF
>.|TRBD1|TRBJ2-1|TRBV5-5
TGTGCCAGCAGCCATCTTCAGGGGGTCTACAATGAGCAGTTCTTC
CASSHLQGVYNEQFF
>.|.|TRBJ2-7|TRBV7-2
TGTGCCAGCAGCCTAATCAACCCCTACGAGCAGTACTTC
CASSLINPYEQYF
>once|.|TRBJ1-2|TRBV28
TGTGCCAGCAGTGGGCGTGGCCAGGGATATCAAGGCTACACCTTC
CASSGRGQGYQGYTF
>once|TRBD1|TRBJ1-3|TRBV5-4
TGTGCCAGCAGCAACCTTATGACAGGGGCGGTAAACACCATATATTTT
CASSNLMTGAVNTIYF
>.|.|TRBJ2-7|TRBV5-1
TGCGCCAGCAGCTTACAGGGTTTCCCCTACGAGCAGTACTTC
CASSLQGFPYEQYF
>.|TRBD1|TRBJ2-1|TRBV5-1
TGCGCCAGCCACAGGGGGAGTAGCTCCTACAATGAGCAGTTCTTC
CASHRGSSSYNEQFF
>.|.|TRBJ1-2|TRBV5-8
TGTGCCAGCACCCGAGGCGCATTTGGCTACACCTTC
CASTRGAFGYTF
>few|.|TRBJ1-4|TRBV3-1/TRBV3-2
TGTGCCAGCAGCCAAGATTGGGGGGGAAAACTGTTTTTT
CASSQDWGGKLFF
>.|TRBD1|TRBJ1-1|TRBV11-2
TGTGCCAGCAGCTTACAGGGGGCAGGTGGGACTGAAGCTTTCTTT
CASSLQGAGGTEAFF
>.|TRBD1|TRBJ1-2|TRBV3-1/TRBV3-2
TGTGCCAGCAGCCAAGATTTAAGATTGACAGGGTCCCGGCATGGCTACACCTTC
CASSQDLRLTGSRHGYTF
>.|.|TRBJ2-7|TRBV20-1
TGCAGTGCTAGTTCGGGCTACGAGCAGTACTTC
CSASSGYEQYF
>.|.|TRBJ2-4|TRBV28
TGTGCCAGCAGTGCCTCGGTCCTCCGCGGGGACATTCAGTACTTC
CASSASVLRGDIQYF
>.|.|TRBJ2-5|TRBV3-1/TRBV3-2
TGTGCCAGCAGCCAAGTATTAGAGCCAGGGGAAACCCAGTACTTC
CASSQVLEPGETQYF
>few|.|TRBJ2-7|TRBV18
TGTGCCAGCTCAGCAAGACAGGACTACGAGCAGTACTTC
CASSARQDYEQYF
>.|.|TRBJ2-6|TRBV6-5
TGTGCCAGCAGTTCCGAGGTAGTTGGGGCCAACGTCCTGACTTTC
CASSSEVVGANVLTF
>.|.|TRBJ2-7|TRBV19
TGTGCCAGTAGTATCAAGGGGCCCTCCTACGAGCAGTACTTC
CASSIKGPSYEQYF
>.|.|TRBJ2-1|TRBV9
TGTGCCAGCAGCGTAGGCGTTAGTTGGAGGAATGAGCAGTTCTTC
CASSVGVSWRNEQFF
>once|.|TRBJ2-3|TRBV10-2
TGCGCCGGGCAACAGGGTCGGGGCACAGATACGCAGTATTTT
CAGQQGRGTDTQYF
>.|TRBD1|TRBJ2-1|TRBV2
TGTGCCAGCAGTAGAATAGGACAGGGTAGGAATGAGCAGTTCTTC
CASSRIGQGRNEQFF
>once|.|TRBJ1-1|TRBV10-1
TGCGCCAGCAGTGTCGCGGGAGTAAATGAAGCTTTCTTT
CASSVAGVNEAFF
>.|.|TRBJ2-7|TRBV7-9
TGTGCCAGCAGCATAAGGACAGGGAGGGCCGACGAGCAGTACTTC
CASSIRTGRADEQYF
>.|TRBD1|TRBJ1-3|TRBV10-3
TGTGCCATCGGCACAGGGGGCCCGGGAAACACCATATATTTT
CAIGTGGPGNTIYF
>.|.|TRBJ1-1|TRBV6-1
TGTGCCAGCAGTGATAACTCGGGAGGGAACACTGAAGCTTTCTTT
CASSDNSGGNTEAFF
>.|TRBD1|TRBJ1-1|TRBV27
TGTGCCAGCAGTTTATGGGCCGGGACAGGGGGCCACACTGAAGCTTTCTTT
CASSLWAGTGGHTEAFF
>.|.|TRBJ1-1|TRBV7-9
TGTGCCAGCAGCTTAAATCAGTACCCGAACACTGAAGCTTTCTTT
CASSLNQYPNTEAFF
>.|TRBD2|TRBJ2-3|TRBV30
TGTGCCTGGAGTTTAGCGGGGGGCCAAGCAGATACGCAGTATTTT
CAWSLAGGQADTQYF